This T cell receptor (beta chain) was identified during a study of blood T cell repertoires in COVID-19. Overall study: The United States, Italy and Spain supplied acute and convalescent COVID-19 samples. PBMCs, B-cell-depleted T cells, or T cells provided the cDNA or gDNA that made up the material.

As originally analysed: Reference gene primer amplification gave nucleated cell count estimates. Only in-frame clones appear in the TCRdb table, and some are missing; sequencing was by immunoSEQ multiplex PCR. The DNA gave D and trimming, while V, J and clone size come from that table. The sample holds approximately 30,000 clones, more than 85% seen once. Germline CDR1 SEHNR, CDR2 FQNEAQ (reference sequence). With V trimmed by 0 bases and J by 5 bases, 5 bases remained unmatched. The CDR3 is made up of 16 amino acids. The chain joins TRBV7-9 to TRBJ2-1, with 9 nucleotides matching TRBD1. The TCR was taken from a woman older than 75 with active or convalescent COVID-19. Sequencing was carried out using peripheral blood. This CDR3 is CASSLAYRDRDNEQFF. The CDR3 DNA reads TGTGCCAGCAGCTTAGCTTACCGGGACAGGGACAATGAGCAGTTCTTC.